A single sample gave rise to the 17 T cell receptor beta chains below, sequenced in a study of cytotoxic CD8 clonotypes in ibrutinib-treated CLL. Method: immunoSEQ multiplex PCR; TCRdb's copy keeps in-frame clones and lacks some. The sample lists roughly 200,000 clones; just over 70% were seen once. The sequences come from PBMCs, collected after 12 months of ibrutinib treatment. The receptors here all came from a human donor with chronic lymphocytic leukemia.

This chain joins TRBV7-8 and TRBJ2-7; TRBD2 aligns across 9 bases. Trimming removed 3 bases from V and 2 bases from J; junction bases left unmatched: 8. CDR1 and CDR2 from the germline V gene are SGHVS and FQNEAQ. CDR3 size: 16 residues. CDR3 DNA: TGTGCCAGCAGCTTGACCGGGACTAGCCACACCTACGAGCAGTACTTC. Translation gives CASSLTGTSHTYEQYF.

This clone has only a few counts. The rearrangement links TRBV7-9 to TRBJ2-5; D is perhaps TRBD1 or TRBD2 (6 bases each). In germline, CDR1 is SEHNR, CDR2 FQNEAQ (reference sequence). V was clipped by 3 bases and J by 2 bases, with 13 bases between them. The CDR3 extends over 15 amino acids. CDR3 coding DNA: TGTGCCAGCAGCTTGGGGGCGGGGACACAAGAGACCCAGTACTTC. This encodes CASSLGAGTQETQYF. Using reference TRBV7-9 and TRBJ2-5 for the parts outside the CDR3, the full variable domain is DTGVSQNPRHKITKRGQNVTFRCDPISEHNRLYWYRQTLGQGPEFLTYFQNEAQLEKSRLLSDRFSAERPKGSFSTLEIQRTEQGDSAMYLCASSLGAGTQETQYFGPGTRLLVL.

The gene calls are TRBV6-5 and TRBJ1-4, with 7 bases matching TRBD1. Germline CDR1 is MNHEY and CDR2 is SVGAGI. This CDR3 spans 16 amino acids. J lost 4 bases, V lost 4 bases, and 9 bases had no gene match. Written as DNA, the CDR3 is TGTGCCAGCAGTTTCTTAGGACAGGCCTTTAATGAAAAACTGTTTTTT. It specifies CASSFLGQAFNEKLFF.

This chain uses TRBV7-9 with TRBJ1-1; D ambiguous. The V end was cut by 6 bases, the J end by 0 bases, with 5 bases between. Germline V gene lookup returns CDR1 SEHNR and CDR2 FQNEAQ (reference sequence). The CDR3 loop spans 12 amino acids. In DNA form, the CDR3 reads TGTGCCAGCAGGGGAATGAACACTGAAGCTTTCTTT. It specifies CASRGMNTEAFF.

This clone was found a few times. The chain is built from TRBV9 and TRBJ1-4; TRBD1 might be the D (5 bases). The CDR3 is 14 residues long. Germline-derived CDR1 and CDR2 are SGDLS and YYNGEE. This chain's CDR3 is CASSPGPGWEKLFF. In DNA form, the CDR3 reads TGTGCTTCTAGCCCCGGGCCAGGGTGGGAAAAACTGTTTTTT. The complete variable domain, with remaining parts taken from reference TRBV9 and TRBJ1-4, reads DSGVTQTPKHLITATGQRVTLRCSPRSGDLSVYWYQQSLDQGLQFLIQYYNGEERAKGNILERFSAQQFPDLHSELNLSSLELGDSALYFCASSPGPGWEKLFFGSGTQLSVL.

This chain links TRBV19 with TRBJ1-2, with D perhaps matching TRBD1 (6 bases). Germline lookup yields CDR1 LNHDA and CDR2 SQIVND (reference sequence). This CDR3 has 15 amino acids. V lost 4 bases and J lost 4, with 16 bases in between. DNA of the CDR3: TGTGCCAGTAGTAGTGCACAGGGTACAGGCTATGGCTACACCTTC. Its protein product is CASSSAQGTGYGYTF.

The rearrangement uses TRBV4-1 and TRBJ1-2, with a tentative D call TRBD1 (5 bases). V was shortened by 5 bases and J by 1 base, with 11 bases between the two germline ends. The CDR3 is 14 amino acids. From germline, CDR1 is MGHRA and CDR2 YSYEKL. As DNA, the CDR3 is TGCGCCAGCAGCGAACAGGATTTTAACTATGGCTACACCTTC. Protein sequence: CASSEQDFNYGYTF.

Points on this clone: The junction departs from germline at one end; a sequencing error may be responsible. CDR3 in amino acids: CASSPDREGTGELFF. The CDR3 nucleotides read TGTGCTAGCAGCCCGGACAGGGAGGGAACCGGGGAGCTGTTTTTT. This chain uses TRBV7-7 with TRBJ2-2; maybe TRBD1 (8 bases). This CDR3 spans 15 amino acids. The germline CDR1 and CDR2 sequences are SSHAT and FNYEAQ (reference sequence).

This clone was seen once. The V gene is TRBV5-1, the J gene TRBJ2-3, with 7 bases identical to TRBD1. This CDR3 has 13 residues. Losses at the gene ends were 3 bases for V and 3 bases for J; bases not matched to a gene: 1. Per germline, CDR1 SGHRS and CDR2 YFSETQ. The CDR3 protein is CASSSTGTDTQYF. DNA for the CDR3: TGCGCCAGCAGCTCGACAGGGACAGATACGCAGTATTTT.

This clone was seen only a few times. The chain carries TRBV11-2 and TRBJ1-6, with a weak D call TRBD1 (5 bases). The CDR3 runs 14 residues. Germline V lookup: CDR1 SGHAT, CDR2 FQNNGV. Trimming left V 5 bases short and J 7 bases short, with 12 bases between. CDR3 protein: CASSTGTGNSPLHF. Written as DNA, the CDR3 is TGTGCCAGCAGCACCGGGACGGGCAATTCACCCCTCCACTTT.

The CDR3 DNA reads as TGTGCCAGCAGCTTAGATCCCGGGGAGCTGTTTTTT. Its protein is CASSLDPGELFF. This sequence joins TRBV11-2 and TRBJ2-2; no firm D call. Trimming removed 0 bases at V and 6 bases at J, with 2 bases between. The germline V gene has CDR1 SGHAT and CDR2 FQNNGV. This CDR3 comprises 12 residues.

In nucleotides, the CDR3 is TGTGCCTGGAGTCGGGATGGCTACACCTTC. It specifies CAWSRDGYTF. V is TRBV30 and J is TRBJ1-2; D not certain. In germline, CDR1 is GTSNPN, CDR2 SVGIG (reference sequence). The CDR3 is 10 residues long. Trimming took off 2 bases at V and 6 bases at J, with 4 bases between the two ends.

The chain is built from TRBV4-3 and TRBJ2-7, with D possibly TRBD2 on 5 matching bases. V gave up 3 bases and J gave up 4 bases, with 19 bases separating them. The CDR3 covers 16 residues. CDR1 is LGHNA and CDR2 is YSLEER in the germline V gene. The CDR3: CASSQRAGRAQYEQYF. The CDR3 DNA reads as TGCGCCAGCAGCCAGCGGGCAGGACGGGCGCAATACGAGCAGTACTTC.

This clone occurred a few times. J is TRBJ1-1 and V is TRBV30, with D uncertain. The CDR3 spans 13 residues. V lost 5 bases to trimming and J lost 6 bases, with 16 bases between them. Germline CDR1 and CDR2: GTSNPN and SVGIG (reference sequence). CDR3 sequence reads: CAWGLDLAPEAFF. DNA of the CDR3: TGTGCCTGGGGGCTGGATCTGGCTCCTGAAGCTTTCTTT.

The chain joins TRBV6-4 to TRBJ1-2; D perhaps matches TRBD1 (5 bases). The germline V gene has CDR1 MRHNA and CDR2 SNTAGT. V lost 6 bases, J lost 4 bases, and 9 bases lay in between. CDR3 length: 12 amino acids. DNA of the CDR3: TGTGCCAGCAGGGGGGACGGCTATGGCTACACCTTC. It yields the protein CASRGDGYGYTF.

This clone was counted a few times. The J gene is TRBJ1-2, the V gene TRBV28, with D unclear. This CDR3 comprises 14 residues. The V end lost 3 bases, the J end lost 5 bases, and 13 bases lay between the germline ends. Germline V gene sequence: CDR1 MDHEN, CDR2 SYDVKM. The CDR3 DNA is TGTGCCAGCAGTTTGGGCCGAACTATGTATGGCTACACCTTC. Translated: CASSLGRTMYGYTF.

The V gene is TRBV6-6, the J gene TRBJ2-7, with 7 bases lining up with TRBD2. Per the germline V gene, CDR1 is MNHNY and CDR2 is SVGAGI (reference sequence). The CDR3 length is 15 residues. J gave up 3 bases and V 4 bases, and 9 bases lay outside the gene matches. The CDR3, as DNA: TGTGCCAGCAGTTCCCAGCGGGAAATAAACTACGAGCAGTACTTC. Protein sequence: CASSSQREINYEQYF.